The 25 T cell receptor beta chains below were found in one sample sequenced in a study of T cell responses to AZD1222 COVID-19 vaccine (dated by TCRdb to the early 2020s). In the paper's terms, the time point label means: baseline before first vaccination. Libraries were prepared through the immunoSEQ multiplex PCR assay. TCRdb took this table from immuneACCESS and kept in-frame rearrangements with V and J called. Such tables lack part of the clones; where checked against another copy, unresolved V genes explain under half of the gap, and the rest is unexplained. The sample records over 110,000 clones, around 93% of which are singletons. Of the sample, 5.1% falls within the top ten clones. The source material was peripheral blood, sampled on day 0 of AZD1222 vaccination. These receptors all come from an adult in good health.

This chain links TRBV6-2 or TRBV6-3 with TRBJ2-7; 7 positions agree with TRBD1. V gave up 2 bases and J gave up 4 bases; unmatched junction bases: 8. Germline V gives CDR1 MNHEY, CDR2 SVGEGT. This CDR3 region has 15 residues. The CDR3 DNA follows: TGTGCCAGCAGTTACGCTACAGGGGCAGGGTACGAGCAGTACTTC. It translates to CASSYATGAGYEQYF.

The chain uses TRBV2 and TRBJ1-2; tentative D call: TRBD1 (6 bases). V was clipped by 8 bases and J by 6 bases, with 19 bases between them. The CDR3 runs to 14 residues. Germline CDR1 and CDR2: SNHLY and FYNNEI. CDR3 DNA: TGTGCCAGCGTGAGCCGAGTTGGGACAAATGGCTACACCTTC. Translating gives CASVSRVGTNGYTF.

The V gene is TRBV5-1, the J gene TRBJ2-7; D uncertain. The germline CDR1 and CDR2 sequences are SGHRS and YFSETQ. Between the trimmed V and J ends, which lost 4 bases and 3 bases, there was a span of 11 bases. The CDR3 is 13 residues long. CDR3 nucleotides: TGCGCCAGCAGCCTTACCTCGCACTACGAGCAGTACTTC. Encoded protein: CASSLTSHYEQYF.

The chain joins TRBV7-2 to TRBJ1-2; D call uncertain. Trimming stripped 5 bases from V and 1 base from J, with 8 bases between. The CDR3 loop spans 13 amino acids. CDR1 SGHTA and CDR2 FQGNSA come from the germline V gene. The CDR3 protein is CASSSRVNYGYTF. The CDR3 coding sequence is TGTGCCAGCAGCAGTCGGGTTAACTATGGCTACACCTTC.

The J gene is TRBJ1-6, the V gene TRBV3-1 (or the pseudogene TRBV3-2); D gene unclear. CDR3 size: 14 residues. V lost 4 bases to trimming and J lost 5 bases, with 9 bases between them. Germline V gene sequence: CDR1 LGHDT, CDR2 YNNKEL (reference sequence). The CDR3 nucleotides are TGTGCCAGCAGCCCTACAGCTCATAATTCACCCCTCCACTTT. Its translation: CASSPTAHNSPLHF.

This clone was detected only once. The gene calls are TRBV5-4 and TRBJ1-1, with TRBD1 matching over 9 bases. V shed 4 bases and J 3 bases; nucleotides not matched to a gene: 10. Germline V gene data show CDR1 as SGHNT and CDR2 as YYREEE (reference sequence). CDR3 length: 16 amino acids. This CDR3 is CASSANRGLGYTEAFF. In DNA, the CDR3 is TGTGCCAGCAGCGCGAACAGGGGGCTAGGGTACACTGAAGCTTTCTTT.

J is TRBJ2-1 and V is TRBV9; 9 bases match TRBD2. The CDR3 consists of 14 residues. The V gene end was trimmed by 4 bases and the J gene end by 6 bases; junction bases not matched to a gene: 5. Germline lookup yields CDR1 SGDLS and CDR2 YYNGEE. As DNA, the CDR3 is TGTGCCAGCAGCCTCCGGACTAGCGCCAATGAGCAGTTCTTC. Its protein product is CASSLRTSANEQFF.

This rearrangement joins TRBV3-1 (or the pseudogene TRBV3-2) to TRBJ1-1; no firm D call. The germline CDR1 and CDR2 sequences are LGHDT and YNNKEL (reference sequence). This CDR3 spans 14 amino acids. V shed 4 bases and J shed 5 bases, with 14 bases lying between them. CDR3 sequence (DNA): TGTGCCAGCAGCCCCACCGATCGGGTTACTGAAGCTTTCTTT. It encodes CASSPTDRVTEAFF.

The chain carries TRBV29-1 and TRBJ2-7; no definite D call. The ends were cut back, 2 bases at V and 3 bases at J, with 5 bases in the middle. CDR1 and CDR2 (germline): SQVTM, ANQGSEA. This CDR3 has 11 amino acids. The CDR3 reads CSVESGYEQYF. The CDR3 bases are TGCAGCGTTGAATCCGGCTACGAGCAGTACTTC.

This chain connects TRBV7-9 to TRBJ2-5, with 10 nucleotides matching TRBD2. There are 16 residues in the CDR3. CDR1 and CDR2 from the germline V gene are SEHNR and FQNEAQ (reference sequence). J lost 4 bases, V lost 6 bases, and 11 bases had no gene match. The CDR3 DNA reads as TGTGCCAGCAGAGCCGGAGGAGCGGGAGGGGCAGAGACCCAGTACTTC. Residues: CASRAGGAGGAETQYF.

This sequence joins TRBV4-3 and TRBJ1-1; D is ambiguous. V lost 1 base and J lost 3, with 6 bases in between. Germline CDR1 reads LGHNA; CDR2 reads YSLEER. The CDR3 runs 13 residues. The CDR3 DNA reads as TGCGCCAGCAGCCAAGTCAGGTACACTGAAGCTTTCTTT. This gives the protein CASSQVRYTEAFF.

This chain connects TRBV5-8 to TRBJ1-3; D gene uncertain. CDR1 is SGHTS, CDR2 YDEGEE, per germline. The CDR3 consists of 11 residues. V dropped 2 bases and J dropped 3 bases, with 0 bases sitting between them. The CDR3 DNA follows: TGTGCCAGCAGCTTTGGAAACACCATATATTTT. Encoded protein: CASSFGNTIYF.

Here the CDR3 reads CASSSGLDNEQFF. For the CDR3, the DNA is TGTGCCAGCAGCTCTGGACTAGACAATGAGCAGTTCTTC. This chain links TRBV7-9 with TRBJ2-1; TRBD2 aligns across 7 bases. Losses at the gene ends were 4 bases for V and 5 bases for J; bases not matched to a gene: 2. Germline assignment: CDR1 SEHNR and CDR2 FQNEAQ (reference sequence). The CDR3 totals 13 residues.

The chain links TRBV10-2 to TRBJ2-5, with 10 positions matching TRBD1. The germline CDR1 and CDR2 sequences are WSHSY and SAAADI. Trimming at V came to 7 bases and at J to 5 bases, leaving 4 bases not matched to a gene. This CDR3 comprises 13 residues. CDR3 loop: CASKTGGGETQYF. The CDR3 bases are TGCGCCAGCAAGACAGGGGGCGGGGAGACCCAGTACTTC.

Of note for this clone: Compared with germline, one end of the junction differs, possibly owing to a read error. The V gene is TRBV7-7, the J gene TRBJ2-3; possibly TRBD2 for D (6 bases). Per the germline V gene, CDR1 is SSHAT and CDR2 is FNYEAQ (reference sequence). This CDR3 contains 13 residues. For the CDR3, the DNA is TGTGCTAGCAGCACGGCGGGGACAGATACGCAGTATTTT. This gives the protein CASSTAGTDTQYF.

The chain carries TRBV9 and TRBJ2-1; D might be TRBD2 (7 bases). This CDR3 spans 17 amino acids. The V gene lost 3 bases and the J gene lost 2 bases, with 18 bases spanning the gap. Per germline, CDR1 SGDLS and CDR2 YYNGEE. The CDR3 sequence: CASSAASGGGAYNEQFF. CDR3 DNA sequence: TGTGCCAGCAGCGCCGCCTCAGGCGGGGGCGCCTACAATGAGCAGTTCTTC.

The chain links TRBV27 to TRBJ2-7; D is tentatively TRBD1 or TRBD2 (5 bases each). The germline CDR1 and CDR2 sequences are MNHEY and SMNVEV (reference sequence). The CDR3 sequence is 12 residues long. V was pared by 4 bases and J by 7 bases, with 11 bases between. This CDR3 reads CASSYVGDEQYF. CDR3 nucleotides: TGTGCCAGCAGTTATGTGGGGGATGAGCAGTACTTC.

In this sample, this clone turned up once. V usage is TRBV2 and J usage is TRBJ1-2; D is uncertain. This CDR3 spans 11 amino acids. The V and J ends lost 3 bases and 6 bases respectively, with 5 bases between them. Germline assignment: CDR1 SNHLY and CDR2 FYNNEI. The CDR3 bases are TGTGCCAGCAGTGATGAAGATGGCTACACCTTC. Translation: CASSDEDGYTF.

The rearrangement uses TRBV3-1 (or the pseudogene TRBV3-2) and TRBJ1-2, with a possible D match to TRBD1 (5 bases). V dropped 0 bases and J dropped 4 bases, with 9 bases sitting between them. The germline V gene encodes CDR1 LGHDT and CDR2 YNNKEL (reference sequence). This CDR3 contains 14 residues. The chain's CDR3 is CASSQDVGAYGYTF. For the CDR3, the DNA is TGTGCCAGCAGCCAAGACGTCGGGGCCTATGGCTACACCTTC.

V is TRBV4-2 and J is TRBJ2-3, with a weak D call TRBD2 (6 bases). Germline CDR1 LGHNA, CDR2 YNFKEQ. The V end was cut by 6 bases, the J end by 0 bases, with 13 bases between. The CDR3 totals 15 residues. The DNA for the CDR3 is TGTGCCAGCAGTCCCGGGACTCTCAGCACAGATACGCAGTATTTT. Its translation is CASSPGTLSTDTQYF.

The chain uses TRBV11-2 and TRBJ2-2; the D is unclear. Trimming removed 2 bases at V and 6 bases at J, with 1 base between. In germline, CDR1 is SGHAT, CDR2 FQNNGV. This CDR3 contains 11 residues. The CDR3 protein is CASSLPGELFF. The CDR3 nucleotides read TGTGCCAGCAGCTTACCCGGGGAGCTGTTTTTT.

The chain couples TRBV5-6 to TRBJ2-7, with D maybe TRBD1 (5 bases). The germline V and J ends were trimmed by 0 bases and 6 bases, with 19 bases remaining between them. There are 16 residues in the CDR3. From germline, CDR1 is SGHDT and CDR2 YYEEEE. The DNA for the CDR3 is TGTGCCAGCAGCTTGGGCCACAGGAAAAGTGTGGTCGAGCAGTACTTC. Protein: CASSLGHRKSVVEQYF.

CDR3 DNA sequence: TGCGCCAGCAGCCCCCCGGGACAGTCAGCAGATACGCAGTATTTT. This translates into CASSPPGQSADTQYF. This sequence joins TRBV5-1 and TRBJ2-3, with 7 bases lining up with TRBD1. The CDR3 is 15 amino acids. V shed 4 bases, J shed 4 bases, and the junction held 9 bases outside the gene matches. CDR1 is SGHRS, CDR2 YFSETQ, per germline.

The rearrangement joins TRBV3-1 (or the pseudogene TRBV3-2) to TRBJ2-2, with TRBD1 matching 7 bases. This CDR3 has 14 amino acids. V lost 5 bases, J lost 5 bases, and 5 bases stayed unmatched. Germline assignment: CDR1 LGHDT and CDR2 YNNKEL (reference sequence). The DNA for the CDR3 is TGTGCCAGCAGCTGGACGACAGGGACCGGGGAGCTGTTTTTT. It yields the protein CASSWTTGTGELFF.

J is TRBJ2-7 and V is TRBV7-2; 9 bases align to TRBD2. V shed 1 base and J 2 bases; nucleotides not matched to a gene: 3. CDR3 length equals 15 residues. The germline V gene encodes CDR1 SGHTA and CDR2 FQGNSA. The CDR3 coding sequence is TGTGCCAGCAGCTTAGGGGCTAGCGGGACCTACGAGCAGTACTTC. Its protein is CASSLGASGTYEQYF.